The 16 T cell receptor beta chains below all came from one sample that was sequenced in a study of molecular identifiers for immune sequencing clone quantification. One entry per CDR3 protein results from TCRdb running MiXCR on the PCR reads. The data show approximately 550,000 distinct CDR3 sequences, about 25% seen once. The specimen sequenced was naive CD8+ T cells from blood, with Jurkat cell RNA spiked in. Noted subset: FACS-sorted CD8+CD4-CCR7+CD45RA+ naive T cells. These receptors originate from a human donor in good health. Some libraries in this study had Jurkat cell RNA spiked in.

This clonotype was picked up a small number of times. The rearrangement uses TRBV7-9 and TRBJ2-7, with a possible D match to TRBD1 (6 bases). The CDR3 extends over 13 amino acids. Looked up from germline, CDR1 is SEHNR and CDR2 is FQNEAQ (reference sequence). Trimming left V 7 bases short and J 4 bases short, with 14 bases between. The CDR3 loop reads CASNAGTNYEQYF. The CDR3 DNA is TGTGCCAGCAACGCCGGGACAAATTACGAGCAGTACTTC.

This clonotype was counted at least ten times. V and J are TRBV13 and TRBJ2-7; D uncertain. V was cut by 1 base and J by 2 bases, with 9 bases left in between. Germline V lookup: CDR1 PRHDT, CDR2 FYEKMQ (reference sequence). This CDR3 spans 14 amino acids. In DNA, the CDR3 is TGTGCCAGCAGCTTAGACAGCAGGCCCTACGAGCAGTACTTC. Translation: CASSLDSRPYEQYF. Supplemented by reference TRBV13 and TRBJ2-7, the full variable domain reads AAGVIQSPRHLIKEKRETATLKCYPIPRHDTVYWYQQGPGQDPQFLISFYEKMQSDKGSIPDRFSAQQFSDYHSELNMSSLELGDSALYFCASSLDSRPYEQYFGPGTRLTVT.

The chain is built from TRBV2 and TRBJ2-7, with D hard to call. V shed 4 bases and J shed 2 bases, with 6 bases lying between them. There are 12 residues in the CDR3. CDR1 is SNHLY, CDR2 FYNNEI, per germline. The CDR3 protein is CASSAPPYEQYF. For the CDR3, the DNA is TGTGCCAGCAGTGCCCCCCCCTACGAGCAGTACTTC.

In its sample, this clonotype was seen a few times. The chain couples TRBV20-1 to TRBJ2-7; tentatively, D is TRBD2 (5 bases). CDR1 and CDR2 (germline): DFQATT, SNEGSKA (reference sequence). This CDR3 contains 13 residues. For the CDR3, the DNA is TGCAGCGCCGGGGTGGGCGCCGGGTACGAGCAGTACTTC. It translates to CSAGVGAGYEQYF.

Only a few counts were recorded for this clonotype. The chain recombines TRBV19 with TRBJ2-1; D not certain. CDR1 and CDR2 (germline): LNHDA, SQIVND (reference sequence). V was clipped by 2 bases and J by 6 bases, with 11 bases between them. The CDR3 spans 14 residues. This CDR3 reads CASSIRTRSNEQFF. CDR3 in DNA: TGTGCCAGTAGTATAAGGACGAGATCCAATGAGCAGTTCTTC.

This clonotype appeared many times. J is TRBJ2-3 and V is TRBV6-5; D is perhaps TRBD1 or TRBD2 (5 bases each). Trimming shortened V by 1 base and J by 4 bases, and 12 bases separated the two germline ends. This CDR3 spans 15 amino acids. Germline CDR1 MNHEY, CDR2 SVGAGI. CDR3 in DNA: TGTGCCAGCAGTTACTTCGCAGGGAGCCCAGATACGCAGTATTTT. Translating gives CASSYFAGSPDTQYF.

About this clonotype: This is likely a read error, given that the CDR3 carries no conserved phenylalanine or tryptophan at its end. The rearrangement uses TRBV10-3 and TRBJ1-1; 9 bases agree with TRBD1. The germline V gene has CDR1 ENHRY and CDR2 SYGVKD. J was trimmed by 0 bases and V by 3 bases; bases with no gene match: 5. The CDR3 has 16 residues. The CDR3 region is CAISDGTGPMNTEAFL. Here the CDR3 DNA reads TGTGCCATCAGTGATGGGACAGGGCCCATGAACACTGAAGCTTTCCTT.

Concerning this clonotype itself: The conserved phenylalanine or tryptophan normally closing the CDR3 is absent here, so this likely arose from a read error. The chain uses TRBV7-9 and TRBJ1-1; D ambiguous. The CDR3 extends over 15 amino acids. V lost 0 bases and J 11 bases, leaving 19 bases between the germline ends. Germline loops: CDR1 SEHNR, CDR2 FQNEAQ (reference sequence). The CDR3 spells CASSLALVGPPGAFY. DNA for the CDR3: TGTGCCAGCAGCTTAGCGCTCGTTGGACCTCCTGGGGCTTTCTAT.

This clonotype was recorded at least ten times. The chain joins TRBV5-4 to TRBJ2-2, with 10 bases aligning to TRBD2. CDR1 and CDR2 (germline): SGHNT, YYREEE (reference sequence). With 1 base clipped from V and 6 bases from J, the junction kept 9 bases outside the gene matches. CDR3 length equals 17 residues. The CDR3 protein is CASSLRLAGDVPGELFF. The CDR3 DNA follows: TGTGCCAGCAGCTTGAGGCTAGCGGGAGATGTACCCGGGGAGCTGTTTTTT.

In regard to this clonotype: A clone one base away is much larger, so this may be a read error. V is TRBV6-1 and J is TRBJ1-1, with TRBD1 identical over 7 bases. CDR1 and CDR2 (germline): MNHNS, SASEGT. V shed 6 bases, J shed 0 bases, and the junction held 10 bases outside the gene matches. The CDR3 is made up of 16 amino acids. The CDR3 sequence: CASRRGQEKVNTEAFF. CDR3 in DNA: TGTGCCAGCAGGAGAGGACAGGAAAAGGTGAACACTGAAGCTTTCTTT.

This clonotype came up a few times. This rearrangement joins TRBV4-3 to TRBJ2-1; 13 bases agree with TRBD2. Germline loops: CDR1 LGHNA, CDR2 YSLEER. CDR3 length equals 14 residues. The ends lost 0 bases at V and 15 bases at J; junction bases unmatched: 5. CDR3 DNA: TGCGCCAGCAGCCAAGAGACTAGCGGGGGGTTTCCGTTCTTC. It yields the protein CASSQETSGGFPFF.

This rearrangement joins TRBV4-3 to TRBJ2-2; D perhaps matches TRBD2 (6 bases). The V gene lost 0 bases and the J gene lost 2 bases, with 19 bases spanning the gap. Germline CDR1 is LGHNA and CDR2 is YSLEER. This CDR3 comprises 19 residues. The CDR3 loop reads CASSQERLDAVQNTGELFF. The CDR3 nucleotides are TGCGCCAGCAGCCAAGAAAGACTAGACGCGGTTCAAAACACCGGGGAGCTGTTTTTT.

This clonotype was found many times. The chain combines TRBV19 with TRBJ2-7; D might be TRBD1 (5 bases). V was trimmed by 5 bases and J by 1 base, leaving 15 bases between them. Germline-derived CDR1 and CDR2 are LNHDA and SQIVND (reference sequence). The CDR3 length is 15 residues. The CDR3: CASSPFAGYSYEQYF. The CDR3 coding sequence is TGTGCCAGTAGTCCCTTTGCAGGGTATTCCTACGAGCAGTACTTC.

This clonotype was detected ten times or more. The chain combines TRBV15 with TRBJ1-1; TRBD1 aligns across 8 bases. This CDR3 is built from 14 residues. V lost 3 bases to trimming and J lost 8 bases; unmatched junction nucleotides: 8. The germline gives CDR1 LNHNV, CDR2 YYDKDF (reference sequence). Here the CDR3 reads CATSSEMGQEEAFF. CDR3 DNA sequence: TGTGCCACCAGCAGCGAAATGGGACAGGAAGAAGCTTTCTTT.

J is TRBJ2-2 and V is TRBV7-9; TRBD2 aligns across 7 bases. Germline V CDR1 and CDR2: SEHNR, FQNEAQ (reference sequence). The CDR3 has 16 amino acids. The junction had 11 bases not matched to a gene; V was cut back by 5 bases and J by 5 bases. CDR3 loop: CASSLTVREWTGELFF. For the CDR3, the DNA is TGTGCCAGCAGCCTGACTGTGCGGGAGTGGACCGGGGAGCTGTTTTTT.

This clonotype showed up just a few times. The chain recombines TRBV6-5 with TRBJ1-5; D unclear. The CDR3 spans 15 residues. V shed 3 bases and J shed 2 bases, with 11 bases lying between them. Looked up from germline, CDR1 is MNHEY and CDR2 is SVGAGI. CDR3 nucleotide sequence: TGTGCCAGCAGTTATACGGGAGCGGGCAATCAGCCCCAGCATTTT. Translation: CASSYTGAGNQPQHF.